These 7 T cell receptor beta chains were sequenced from one sample in a study of shared clonotypes between healthy human individuals. Assay used: immunoSEQ multiplex PCR; TCRdb lists only in-frame clones, some missing. Of 800,000 to 1,200,000 clones in the sample, 75% to 80% are singletons; the top ten hold approximately 0.5%. Sequencing used memory CD4+ T cells from PBMCs. Specified subset: CD45RA-negative fraction. The receptors were sampled from a man aged 18 to 30 in good health. Some clones in this sample may be carry-over from other donors' samples.

The chain joins TRBV6-5 to TRBJ1-5; D is perhaps TRBD1 (5 bases). V was cut by 7 bases and J by 0 bases, with 10 bases left in between. In germline, CDR1 is MNHEY, CDR2 SVGAGI. This CDR3 has 14 amino acids. The CDR3 region is CASKRDFSNQPQHF. As DNA, the CDR3 is TGTGCCAGCAAGCGGGACTTTAGCAATCAGCCCCAGCATTTT.

The chain combines TRBV30 with TRBJ1-5; D not resolved. The CDR3 consists of 14 residues. In germline, CDR1 is GTSNPN, CDR2 SVGIG (reference sequence). V gave up 5 bases and J gave up 6 bases, with 17 bases separating them. The CDR3 here is CAWGADVSSQPQHF. The CDR3, as DNA: TGTGCCTGGGGTGCGGACGTATCGAGTCAGCCCCAGCATTTT.

The genes are TRBV27 and TRBJ1-2, with D possibly matching TRBD1 (6 bases). CDR3 length: 14 residues. The germline V and J ends were trimmed by 3 bases and 8 bases, with 16 bases remaining between them. Germline CDR1 and CDR2: MNHEY and SMNVEV (reference sequence). CDR3 nucleotides: TGTGCCAGCAGTTTCACAGGGAACAGTGGCGGCTACACCTTC. Encoded protein: CASSFTGNSGGYTF.

This chain links TRBV9 with TRBJ2-1; no clear D. The V end was cut by 3 bases, the J end by 8 bases, with 9 bases between. From germline, CDR1 is SGDLS and CDR2 YYNGEE. This CDR3 has 12 amino acids. The CDR3 coding sequence is TGTGCCAGCAGCGGCGGTGCCGATGAGCAGTTCTTC. Its protein is CASSGGADEQFF.

The CDR3 coding sequence is TGTGCCAGTAGTGGGCAAGGGACTAGCGGGTTTTACAATGAGCAGTTCTTC. It yields the protein CASSGQGTSGFYNEQFF. The chain has TRBV19 and TRBJ2-1, with TRBD2 identical over 12 bases. Germline V CDR1 and CDR2: LNHDA, SQIVND (reference sequence). CDR3 length equals 17 residues. V was clipped by 5 bases and J by 4 bases; unmatched bases: 9.

The J gene is TRBJ1-2, the V gene TRBV19; the match to TRBD1 covers 7 bases. The CDR3 has 16 amino acids. Germline V gene sequence: CDR1 LNHDA, CDR2 SQIVND (reference sequence). V dropped 6 bases and J dropped 2; count of bases not matched to a gene: 12. The CDR3 is CASRRPSTGRNYGYTF. The CDR3 DNA sequence: TGTGCCAGTAGAAGGCCTTCGACAGGGAGGAACTATGGCTACACCTTC.

Regarding this clone: This could be a read error, since a much larger clone is one nucleotide away. V gene TRBV28 combines with J gene TRBJ1-1; D gene unclear. The CDR3 totals 13 residues. Per the germline V gene, CDR1 is MDHEN and CDR2 is SYDVKM. Trimming stripped 2 bases from V and 1 base from J, with 5 bases between. CDR3 sequence reads: CASSLNTNTEAFF. CDR3 bases: TGTGCCAGCAGTTTAAATACGAACACTGAAGCTTTCTTT.